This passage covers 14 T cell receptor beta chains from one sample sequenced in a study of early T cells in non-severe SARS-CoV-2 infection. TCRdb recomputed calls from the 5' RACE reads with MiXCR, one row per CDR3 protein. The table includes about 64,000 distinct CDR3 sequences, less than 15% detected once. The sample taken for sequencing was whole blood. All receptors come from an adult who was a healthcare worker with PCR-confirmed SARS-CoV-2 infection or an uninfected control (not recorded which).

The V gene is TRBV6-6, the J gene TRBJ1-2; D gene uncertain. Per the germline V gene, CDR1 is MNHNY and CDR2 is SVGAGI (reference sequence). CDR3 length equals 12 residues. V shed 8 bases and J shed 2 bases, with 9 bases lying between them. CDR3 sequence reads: CASRGMNYGYTF. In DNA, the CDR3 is TGTGCCAGCCGAGGGATGAACTATGGCTACACCTTC.

CDR3 sequence (DNA): TGTGCCAGCAGCCCCCTGGCAGCAACTAACTATGGCTACACCTTC. This encodes CASSPLAATNYGYTF. The chain employs TRBV3-1 and TRBJ1-2; no firm D call. From germline, CDR1 is LGHDT and CDR2 YNNKEL (reference sequence). The CDR3 runs to 15 residues. Trimming shortened V by 4 bases and J by 0 bases, and 12 bases separated the two germline ends.

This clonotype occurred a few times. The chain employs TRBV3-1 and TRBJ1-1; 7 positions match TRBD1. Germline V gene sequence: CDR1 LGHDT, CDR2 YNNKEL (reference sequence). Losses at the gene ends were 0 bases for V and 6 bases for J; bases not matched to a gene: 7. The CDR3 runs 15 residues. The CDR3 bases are TGTGCCAGCAGCCAAGAATCCCACAGGGGCGCTGAAGCTTTCTTT. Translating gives CASSQESHRGAEAFF.

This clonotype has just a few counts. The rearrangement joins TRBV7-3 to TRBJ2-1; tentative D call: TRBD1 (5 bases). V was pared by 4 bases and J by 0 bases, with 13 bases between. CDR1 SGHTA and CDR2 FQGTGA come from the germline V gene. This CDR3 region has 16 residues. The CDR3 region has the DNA TGTGCCAGCAGCTCAAGGGGCCCGGACTCCTACAATGAGCAGTTCTTC. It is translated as CASSSRGPDSYNEQFF.

CDR3 in amino acids: CASTISGGNTEAFF. The CDR3 nucleotides are TGTGCCAGCACCATTTCGGGAGGGAACACTGAAGCTTTCTTT. The chain employs TRBV12-3 or TRBV12-4 and TRBJ1-1; no clear D gene. V lost 7 bases and J 1 base, leaving 13 bases between the germline ends. The CDR3 is 14 residues long.

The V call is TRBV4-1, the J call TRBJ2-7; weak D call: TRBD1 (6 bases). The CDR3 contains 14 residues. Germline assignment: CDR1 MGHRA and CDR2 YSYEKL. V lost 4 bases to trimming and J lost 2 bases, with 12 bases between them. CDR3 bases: TGCGCCAGCAGCCTTTCTGCAGGGGCCTACGAGCAGTACTTC. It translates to CASSLSAGAYEQYF.

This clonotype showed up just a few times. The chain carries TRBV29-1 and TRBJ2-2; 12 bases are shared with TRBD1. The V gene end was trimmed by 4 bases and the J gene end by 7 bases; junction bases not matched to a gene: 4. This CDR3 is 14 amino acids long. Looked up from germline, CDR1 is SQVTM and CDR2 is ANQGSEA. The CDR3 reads CSVGGTGGIGELFF. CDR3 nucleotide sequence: TGCAGCGTTGGTGGGACAGGGGGCATCGGGGAGCTGTTTTTT.

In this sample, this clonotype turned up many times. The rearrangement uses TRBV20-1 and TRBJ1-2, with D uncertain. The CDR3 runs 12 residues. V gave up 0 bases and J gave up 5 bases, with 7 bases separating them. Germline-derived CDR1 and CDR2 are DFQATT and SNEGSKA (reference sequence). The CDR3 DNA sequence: TGCAGTGCTAGAGAAGGACGTTATGGCTACACCTTC. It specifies CSAREGRYGYTF.

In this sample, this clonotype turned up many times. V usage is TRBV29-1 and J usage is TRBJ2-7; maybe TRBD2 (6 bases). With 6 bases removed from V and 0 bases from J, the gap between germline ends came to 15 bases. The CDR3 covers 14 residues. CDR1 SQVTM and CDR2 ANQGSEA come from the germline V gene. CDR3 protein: CSVLGLALSYEQYF. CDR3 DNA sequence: TGCAGCGTACTAGGGCTAGCGCTCTCCTACGAGCAGTACTTC.

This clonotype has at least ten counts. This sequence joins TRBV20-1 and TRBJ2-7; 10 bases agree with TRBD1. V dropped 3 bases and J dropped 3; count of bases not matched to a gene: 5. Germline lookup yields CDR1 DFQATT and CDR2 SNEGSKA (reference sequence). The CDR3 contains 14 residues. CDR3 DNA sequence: TGCAGTGCTAGCGCCGGGACAGGGGACTACGAGCAGTACTTC. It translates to CSASAGTGDYEQYF.

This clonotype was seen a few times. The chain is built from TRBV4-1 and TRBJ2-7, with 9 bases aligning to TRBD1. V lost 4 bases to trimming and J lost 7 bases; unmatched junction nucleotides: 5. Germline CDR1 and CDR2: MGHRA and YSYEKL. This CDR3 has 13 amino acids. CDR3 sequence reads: CASSLDRGKEQYF. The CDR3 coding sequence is TGCGCCAGCAGCCTGGACAGGGGTAAAGAGCAGTACTTC.

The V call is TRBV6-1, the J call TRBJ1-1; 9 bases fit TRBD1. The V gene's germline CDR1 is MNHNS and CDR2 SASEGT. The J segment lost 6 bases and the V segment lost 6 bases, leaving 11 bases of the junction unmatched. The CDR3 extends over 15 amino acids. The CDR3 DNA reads TGTGCCAGCAGGCAACCGGGACAGGGACTCCCTGAAGCTTTCTTT. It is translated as CASRQPGQGLPEAFF.

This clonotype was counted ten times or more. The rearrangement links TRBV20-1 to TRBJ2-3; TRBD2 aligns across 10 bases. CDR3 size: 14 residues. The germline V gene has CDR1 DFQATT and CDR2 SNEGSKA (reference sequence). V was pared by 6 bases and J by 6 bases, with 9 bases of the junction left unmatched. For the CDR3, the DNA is TGCAGTGCCATCCCTAGCGGGGGTCTGGATACGCAGTATTTT. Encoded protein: CSAIPSGGLDTQYF.

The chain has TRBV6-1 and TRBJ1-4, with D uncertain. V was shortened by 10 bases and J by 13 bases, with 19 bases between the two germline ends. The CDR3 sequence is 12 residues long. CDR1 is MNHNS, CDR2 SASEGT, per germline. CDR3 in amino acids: CATKHTGYRLFF. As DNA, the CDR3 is TGTGCCACCAAACACACCGGTTATAGACTGTTTTTT.